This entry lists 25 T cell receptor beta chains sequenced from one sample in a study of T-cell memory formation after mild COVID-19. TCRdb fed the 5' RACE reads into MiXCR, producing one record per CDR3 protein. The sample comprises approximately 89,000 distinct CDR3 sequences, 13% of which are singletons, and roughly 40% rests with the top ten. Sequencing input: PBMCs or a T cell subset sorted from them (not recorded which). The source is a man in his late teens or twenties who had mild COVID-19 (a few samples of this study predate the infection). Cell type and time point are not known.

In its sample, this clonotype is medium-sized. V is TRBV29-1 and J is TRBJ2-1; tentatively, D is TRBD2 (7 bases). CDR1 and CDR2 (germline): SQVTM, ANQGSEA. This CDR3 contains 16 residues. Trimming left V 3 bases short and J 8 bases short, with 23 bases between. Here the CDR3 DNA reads TGCAGCGTTGAGGACGCGGGGGCCGATGGTTCAGATGAGCAGTTCTTC. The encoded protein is CSVEDAGADGSDEQFF.

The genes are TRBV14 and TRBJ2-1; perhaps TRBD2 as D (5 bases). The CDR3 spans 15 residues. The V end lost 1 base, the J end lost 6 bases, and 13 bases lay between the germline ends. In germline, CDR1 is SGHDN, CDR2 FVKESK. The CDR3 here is CASSQVRGLSNEQFF. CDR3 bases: TGTGCCAGCAGCCAAGTACGCGGACTGAGCAATGAGCAGTTCTTC.

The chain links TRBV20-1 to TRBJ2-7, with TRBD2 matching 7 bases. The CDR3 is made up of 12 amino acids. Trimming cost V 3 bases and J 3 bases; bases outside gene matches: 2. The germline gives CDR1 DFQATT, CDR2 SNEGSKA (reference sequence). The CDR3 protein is CSARGGSYEQYV. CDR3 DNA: TGCAGTGCTAGGGGAGGGAGCTACGAGCAGTACGTC.

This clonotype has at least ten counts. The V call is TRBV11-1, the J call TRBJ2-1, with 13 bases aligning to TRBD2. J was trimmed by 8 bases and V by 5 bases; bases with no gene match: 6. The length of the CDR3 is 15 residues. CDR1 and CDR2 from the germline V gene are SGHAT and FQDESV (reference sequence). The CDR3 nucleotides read TGTGCCAGCAGCGACACTAGCGGGGGGGTCGATGAGCAGTTCTTC. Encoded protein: CASSDTSGGVDEQFF.

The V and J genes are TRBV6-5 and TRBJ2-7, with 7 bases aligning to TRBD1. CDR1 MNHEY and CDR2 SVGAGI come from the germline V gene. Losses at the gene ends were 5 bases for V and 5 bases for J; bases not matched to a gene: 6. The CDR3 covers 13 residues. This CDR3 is CASSEHRGDEQYF. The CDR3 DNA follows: TGTGCCAGCAGTGAACACAGGGGCGACGAGCAGTACTTC.

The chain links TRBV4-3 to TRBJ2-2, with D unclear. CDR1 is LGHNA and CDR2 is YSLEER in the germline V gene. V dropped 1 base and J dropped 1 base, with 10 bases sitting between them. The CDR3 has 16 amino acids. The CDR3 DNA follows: TGCGCCAGCAGCCAAGTAGTATGGGAGAACACCGGGGAGCTGTTTTTT. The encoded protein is CASSQVVWENTGELFF.

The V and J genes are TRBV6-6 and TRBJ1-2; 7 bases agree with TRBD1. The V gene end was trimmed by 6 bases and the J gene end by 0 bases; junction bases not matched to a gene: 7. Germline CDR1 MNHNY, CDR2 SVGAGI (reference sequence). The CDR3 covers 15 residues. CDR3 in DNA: TGTGCCAGCAGAGTCACAGGGGTGTCTAACTATGGCTACACCTTC. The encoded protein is CASRVTGVSNYGYTF.

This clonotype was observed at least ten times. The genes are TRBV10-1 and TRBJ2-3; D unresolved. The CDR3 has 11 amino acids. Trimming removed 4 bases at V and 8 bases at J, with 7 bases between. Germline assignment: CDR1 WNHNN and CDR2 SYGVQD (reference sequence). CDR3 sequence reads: CASSGIGTQYF. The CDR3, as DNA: TGCGCCAGCAGTGGAATTGGTACGCAGTATTTT.

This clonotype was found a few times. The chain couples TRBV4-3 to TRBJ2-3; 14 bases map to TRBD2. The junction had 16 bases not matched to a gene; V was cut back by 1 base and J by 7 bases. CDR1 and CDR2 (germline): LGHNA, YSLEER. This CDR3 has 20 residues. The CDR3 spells CASSQAGLAGVYSLTNTQYF. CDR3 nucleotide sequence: TGCGCCAGCAGCCAAGCGGGACTAGCGGGGGTCTACTCACTAACAAATACGCAGTATTTT.

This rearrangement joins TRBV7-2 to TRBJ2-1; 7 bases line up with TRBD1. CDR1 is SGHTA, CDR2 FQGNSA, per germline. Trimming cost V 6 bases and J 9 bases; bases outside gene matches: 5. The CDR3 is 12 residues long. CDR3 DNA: TGTGCCAGCAGGTACAGGGGTAGTGAGCAGTTCTTC. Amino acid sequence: CASRYRGSEQFF.

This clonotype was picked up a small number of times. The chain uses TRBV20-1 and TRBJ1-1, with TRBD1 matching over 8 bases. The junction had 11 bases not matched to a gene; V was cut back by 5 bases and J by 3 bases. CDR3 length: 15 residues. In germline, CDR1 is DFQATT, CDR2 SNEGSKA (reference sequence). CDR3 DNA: TGCAGTGCTTCAGGGGGCGCGAGTCTGTACACTGAAGCTTTCTTT. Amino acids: CSASGGASLYTEAFF.

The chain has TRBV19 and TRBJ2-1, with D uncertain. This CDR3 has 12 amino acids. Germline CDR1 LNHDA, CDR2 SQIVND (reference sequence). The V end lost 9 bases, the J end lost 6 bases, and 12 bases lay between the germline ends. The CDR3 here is CASGNMVNEQFF. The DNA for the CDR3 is TGTGCCAGCGGCAATATGGTCAATGAGCAGTTCTTC.

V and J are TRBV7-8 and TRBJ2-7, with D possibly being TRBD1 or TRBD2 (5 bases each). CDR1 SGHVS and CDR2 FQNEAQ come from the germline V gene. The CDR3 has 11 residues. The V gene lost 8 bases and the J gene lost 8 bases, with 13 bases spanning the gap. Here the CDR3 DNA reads TGTGCCAGCTGGGGCGGGCAACAGCAGTACTTC. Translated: CASWGGQQQYF.

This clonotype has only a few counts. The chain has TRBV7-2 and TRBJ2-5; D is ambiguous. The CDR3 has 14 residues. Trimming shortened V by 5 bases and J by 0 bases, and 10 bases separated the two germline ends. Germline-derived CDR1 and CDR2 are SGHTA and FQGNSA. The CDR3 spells CASSPLGNQETQYF. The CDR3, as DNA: TGTGCCAGCAGCCCACTCGGCAACCAAGAGACCCAGTACTTC.

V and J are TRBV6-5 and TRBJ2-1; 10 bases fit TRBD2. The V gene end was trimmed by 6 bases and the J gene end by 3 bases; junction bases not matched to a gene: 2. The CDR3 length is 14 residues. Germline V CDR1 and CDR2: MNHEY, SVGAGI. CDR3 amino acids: CASSGLADYNEQFF. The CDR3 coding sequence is TGTGCCAGCAGCGGACTAGCGGACTACAATGAGCAGTTCTTC.

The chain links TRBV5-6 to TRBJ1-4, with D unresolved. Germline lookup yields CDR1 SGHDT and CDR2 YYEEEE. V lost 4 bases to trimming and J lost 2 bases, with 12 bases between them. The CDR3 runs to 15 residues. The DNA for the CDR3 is TGTGCCAGCAGCGTATCCTGGACGACTAATGAAAAACTGTTTTTT. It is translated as CASSVSWTTNEKLFF.

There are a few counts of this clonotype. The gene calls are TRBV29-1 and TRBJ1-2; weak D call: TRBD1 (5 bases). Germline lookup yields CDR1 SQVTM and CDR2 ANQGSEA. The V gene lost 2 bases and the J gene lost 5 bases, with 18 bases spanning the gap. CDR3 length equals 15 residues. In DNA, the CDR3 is TGCAGCGTTGAACGCCAGGACGAGACAGAATATGGCTACACCTTC. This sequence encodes CSVERQDETEYGYTF.

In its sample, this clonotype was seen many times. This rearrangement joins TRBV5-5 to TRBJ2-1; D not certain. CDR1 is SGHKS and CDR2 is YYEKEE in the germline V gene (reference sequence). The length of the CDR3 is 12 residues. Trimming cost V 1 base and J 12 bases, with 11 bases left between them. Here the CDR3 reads CASSLWAMGQFF. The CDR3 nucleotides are TGTGCCAGCAGCTTGTGGGCGATGGGGCAGTTCTTC.

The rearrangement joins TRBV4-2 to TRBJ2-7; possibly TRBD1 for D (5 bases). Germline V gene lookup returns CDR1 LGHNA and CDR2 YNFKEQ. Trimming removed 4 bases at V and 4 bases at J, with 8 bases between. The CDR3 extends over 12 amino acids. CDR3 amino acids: CASSPPGYEQYF. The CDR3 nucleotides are TGTGCCAGCAGCCCCCCAGGGTACGAGCAGTACTTC.

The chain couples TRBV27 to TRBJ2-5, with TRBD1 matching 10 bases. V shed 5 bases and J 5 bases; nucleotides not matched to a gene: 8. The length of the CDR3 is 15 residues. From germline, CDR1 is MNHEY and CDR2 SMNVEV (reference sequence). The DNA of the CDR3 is TGTGCCAGCAGTCCCCTGGGACAGGGGAAGGAGACCCAGTACTTC. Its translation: CASSPLGQGKETQYF.

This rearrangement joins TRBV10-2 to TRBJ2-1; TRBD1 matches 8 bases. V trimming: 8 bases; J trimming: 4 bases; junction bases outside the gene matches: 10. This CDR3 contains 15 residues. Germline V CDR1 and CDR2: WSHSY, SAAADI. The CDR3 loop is CASRSGTGVYNEQFF. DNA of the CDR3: TGCGCCAGCCGCTCCGGGACAGGAGTTTACAATGAGCAGTTCTTC.

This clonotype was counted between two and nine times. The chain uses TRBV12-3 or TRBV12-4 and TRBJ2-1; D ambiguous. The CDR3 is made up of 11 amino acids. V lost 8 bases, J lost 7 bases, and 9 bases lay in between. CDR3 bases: TGTGCCAGCGGATTCAGGAATGAGCAGTTCTTC. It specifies CASGFRNEQFF.

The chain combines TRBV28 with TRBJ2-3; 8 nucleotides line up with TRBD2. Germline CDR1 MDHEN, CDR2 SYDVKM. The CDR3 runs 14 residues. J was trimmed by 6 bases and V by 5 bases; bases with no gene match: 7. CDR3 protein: CASSPLRTSDTQYF. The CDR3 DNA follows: TGTGCCAGCAGTCCCCTTAGGACTAGCGATACGCAGTATTTT.

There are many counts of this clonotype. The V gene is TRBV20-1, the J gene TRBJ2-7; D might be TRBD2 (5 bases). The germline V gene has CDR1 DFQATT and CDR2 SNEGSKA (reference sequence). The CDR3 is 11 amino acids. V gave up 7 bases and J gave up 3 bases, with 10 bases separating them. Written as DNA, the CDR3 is TGCAGTGTGAAGGCGGGCTACGAGCAGTACTTC. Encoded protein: CSVKAGYEQYF.

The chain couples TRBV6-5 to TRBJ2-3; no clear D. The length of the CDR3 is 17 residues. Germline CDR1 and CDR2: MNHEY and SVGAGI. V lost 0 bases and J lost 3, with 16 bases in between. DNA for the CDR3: TGTGCCAGCAGTTACTCGGCAGTGAGGATTAGAACAGATACGCAGTATTTT. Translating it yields CASSYSAVRIRTDTQYF.